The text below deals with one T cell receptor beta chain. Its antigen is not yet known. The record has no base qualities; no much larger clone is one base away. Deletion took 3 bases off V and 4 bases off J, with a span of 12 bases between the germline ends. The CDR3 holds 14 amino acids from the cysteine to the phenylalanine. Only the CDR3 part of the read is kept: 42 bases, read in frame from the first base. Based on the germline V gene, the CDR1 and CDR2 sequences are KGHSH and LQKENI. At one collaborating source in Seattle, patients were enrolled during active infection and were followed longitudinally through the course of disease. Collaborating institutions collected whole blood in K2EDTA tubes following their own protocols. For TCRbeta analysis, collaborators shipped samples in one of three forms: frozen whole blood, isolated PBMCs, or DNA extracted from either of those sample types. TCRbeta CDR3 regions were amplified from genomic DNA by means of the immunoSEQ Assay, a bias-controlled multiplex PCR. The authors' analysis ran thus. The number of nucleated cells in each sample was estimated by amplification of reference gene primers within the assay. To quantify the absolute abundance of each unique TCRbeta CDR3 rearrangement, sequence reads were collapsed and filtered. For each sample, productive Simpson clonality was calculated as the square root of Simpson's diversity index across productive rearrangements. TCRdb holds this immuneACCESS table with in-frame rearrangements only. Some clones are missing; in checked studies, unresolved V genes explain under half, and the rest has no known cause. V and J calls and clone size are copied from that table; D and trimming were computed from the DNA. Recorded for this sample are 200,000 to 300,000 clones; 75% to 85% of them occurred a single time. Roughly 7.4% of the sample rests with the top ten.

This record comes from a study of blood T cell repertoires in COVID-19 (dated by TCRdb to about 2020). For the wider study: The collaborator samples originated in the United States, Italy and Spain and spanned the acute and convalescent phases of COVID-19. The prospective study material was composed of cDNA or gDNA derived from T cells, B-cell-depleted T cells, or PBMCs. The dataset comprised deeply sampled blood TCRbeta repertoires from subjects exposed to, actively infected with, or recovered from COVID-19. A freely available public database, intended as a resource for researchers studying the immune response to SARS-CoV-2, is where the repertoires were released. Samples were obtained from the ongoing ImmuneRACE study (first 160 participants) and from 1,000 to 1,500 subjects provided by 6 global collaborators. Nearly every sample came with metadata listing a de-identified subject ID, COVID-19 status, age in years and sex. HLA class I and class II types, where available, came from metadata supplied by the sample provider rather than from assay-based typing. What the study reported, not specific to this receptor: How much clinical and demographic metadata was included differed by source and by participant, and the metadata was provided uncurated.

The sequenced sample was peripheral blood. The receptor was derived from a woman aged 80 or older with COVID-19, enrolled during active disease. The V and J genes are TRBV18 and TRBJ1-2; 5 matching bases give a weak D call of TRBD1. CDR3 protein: CASSPEGQGYGYTF. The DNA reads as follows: TGTGCCAGCTCACCGGAGGGGCAGGGCTATGGCTACACCTTC.